This T cell receptor beta chain originates from a study of blood T cells in healthy people across ages. General observations from the study: In long-lived donors, naive CD4+ cell counts and diversity exceeded those of aged donors. Naive T cell percentage showed a strong correlation with the diversity of TCR beta. Considered underestimates were the diversity estimates obtained from one million T cells.

With a J-beta primer mix and a sample-barcoded 5' primer, a second PCR ran 7 to 11 cycles. Unique molecular identifiers of 12 random nucleotides labeled each cDNA. One entry per CDR3 protein, called by TCRdb with MiXCR from the 5' RACE reads. The table lists about 1.1 million distinct CDR3 sequences, about two fifths of them singletons. This clonotype was detected only a few times. The antigen is not known. This receptor was identified in a man between 18 and 29 years old in good health. The material sequenced was blood.

The CDR3 DNA reads TGTGCCAGCACTATGAGCAGCGGGCTTAAGCAGTTCTTC. Protein: CASTMSSGLKQFF. The rearrangement uses TRBV14 and TRBJ2-1; D is possibly TRBD2 (6 bases). The CDR3 extends over 13 amino acids. Germline loops: CDR1 SGHDN, CDR2 FVKESK. The V and J ends lost 7 bases and 11 bases respectively, with 18 bases between them.